Sequencing of this T cell receptor (beta chain) was carried out in a study of neurological immune-mediated disorders (dated by TCRdb to the late 2010s). In terms of the full investigation: Peripheral blood TCR-beta repertoires from patients with HTLV-I-associated myelopathy (HAM/TSP), patients with multiple sclerosis, and healthy controls were compared in the study using UMI-based sequencing. Of the approximately 66 subjects in the cohort, some 14 were HAM/TSP patients, around 34 were multiple sclerosis patients, and approximately 20 were healthy controls. Alongside PBMC samples, the set of about 100 TCR-beta libraries contained longitudinal samples, technical triplicates, and paired CD4+ and CD8+ T-cell subsets that had been sorted. Overall study results and their limits: No identical CDR3 amino acid sequences were found to be shared among expanded clones across subjects, suggesting that TCR-beta repertoires were private in all groups. The highest TCR clonal expansion was observed in HAM/TSP patients, whereas the lowest was observed in MS patients, even when compared with healthy controls.

cDNA was synthesized by template-switch 5'RACE using a primer with a 10-nucleotide random unique molecular identifier that tagged each TCR transcript. Every sequencing run yielded over 160 million TCR-beta sequences covering 15-18 subjects. The RNeasy kit was used for extraction of total RNA. Using the KAPA Real-time Library Amplification kit, TCR-beta VDJ regions were amplified with primers for the TCR constant region and the 5'RACE anchor. Sample indexes and Illumina adaptors were added in a first PCR, and a second PCR then increased library yield. The roughly 650 bp TCR product was size-selected on a 2% E-gel SizeSelection system after Ampure bead purification. Before pooling, library quality was assessed on a Bioanalyzer, concentration was determined with Qubit, and library quantification was performed with the Kapa Library Quantification kit. Libraries were sequenced paired-end 2 x 150 bp on an Illumina HiSeq 2500. To increase sequence diversity, roughly 24-32% phiX was spiked into each library pool. Under the source paper's analysis protocol: Quality-filtered reads were processed with the UMI-based MiGEC pipeline, which removed over 80% of raw TCR sequences during error correction. VDJ genes were aligned to IMGT germline references, and clonotypes were defined by unique CDR3 amino acid sequence plus V-J genes. Clonal expansion, Shannon diversity and CDR3 relatedness were evaluated with VDJtools (CalcPairwiseDistances, ClusterSamples), while phylogenetic trees were built in CLCbio workbench. A clone was classed as expanded if it had 8 or more unique UMIs, a cutoff based on coefficient-of-variation modelling across technical triplicates. In-frame beta chains were kept once TCRdb had trimmed the public reads at Q25 with fastp and called clones with MiXCR. Entries that share a CDR3 protein sequence are merged under the most common genes and DNA. The authors' filters were not applied to this entry. In this sample the table shows 20,000 to 30,000 distinct CDR3 sequences, less than 15% of which occur a single time. About an eighth of the sample goes to the ten largest clones.

Only a few counts were recorded for this clonotype. The antigen it binds to is not known. No qualities accompany the bases; no much larger clone lies one base away. Including the terminal cysteine and phenylalanine, the CDR3 comprises 16 residues. Only the CDR3 part of the read is kept: 48 bases, read in frame from the first base. After removal of 2 bases from V and 2 bases from J, the junction retains 4 bases not matched to a gene. Taken from the germline V gene, the CDR1 and CDR2 loops are MNHEY and SVGAGI. For the unsorted PBMC libraries, 2 million PBMCs were stored in RNAlater at -80 degrees C until RNA extraction and were used to generate the libraries. Peripheral blood was subjected to Ficoll-Hypaque density gradient centrifugation to isolate PBMCs, which were then cryopreserved in liquid nitrogen.

The chain employs TRBV6-5 and TRBJ2-1, and 9 junctional nucleotides match TRBD1. This clonotype was obtained from a woman aged 55-75 years with HTLV-1-associated myelopathy (HAM/TSP). Sample: PBMCs. The CDR3 in this case is CASSYVGQGPYNEQFF. The DNA sequence follows: TGTGCCAGCAGTTACGTGGGACAGGGTCCCTACAATGAGCAGTTCTTC.